These T cell receptor beta chains were read from a single sample in a study of cytomegalovirus exposure and HLA in healthy donors. Sequenced by immunoSEQ multiplex PCR; TCRdb stores in-frame clones only, minus some. Of under 150,000 clones in the sample, 65% to 85% were seen once. The sequencing input was PBMCs. These receptors originate from a woman aged 40-49 years in good health and CMV-seronegative. Each CDR3 is given with its conserved first and last residue. The order of the fields is J gene, V gene, clone size, D gene, CDR3 protein, CDR3 DNA. The D gene is left open where the match is weak. Size is omitted from some rows. Given values are once, few, many or a class for expanded clones.

j_call: TRBJ2-1
v_call: TRBV7-9
clone_size: NA
d_call: TRBD1
cdr3_aa: CASSGPGTGTYNEQFF
cdr3_nt: TGTGCCAGCAGCGGCCCCGGGACAGGGACCTACAATGAGCAGTTCTTC

j_call: TRBJ2-7
v_call: TRBV28
clone_size: once
d_call: NA
cdr3_aa: CASRKTAIYEQYF
cdr3_nt: TGTGCCAGCAGAAAGACAGCTATCTACGAGCAGTACTTC

j_call: TRBJ2-7
v_call: TRBV10-3
clone_size: few
d_call: TRBD2
cdr3_aa: CAISGSWTSSYEQYF
cdr3_nt: TGTGCCATCAGTGGGTCATGGACTAGCTCCTACGAGCAGTACTTC

j_call: TRBJ2-1
v_call: TRBV2
clone_size: NA
d_call: NA
cdr3_aa: CASRTPGEKEQFF
cdr3_nt: TGTGCCAGCAGGACCCCGGGAGAAAAGGAGCAGTTCTTC

j_call: TRBJ1-1
v_call: TRBV2
clone_size: NA
d_call: TRBD1
cdr3_aa: CASSNGQGGAFF
cdr3_nt: TGTGCCAGCAGCAATGGACAGGGCGGTGCTTTCTTT

j_call: TRBJ1-5
v_call: TRBV6-1
clone_size: NA
d_call: NA
cdr3_aa: CASNQAIYQPQHF
cdr3_nt: TGTGCCAGCAACCAGGCCATCTATCAGCCCCAGCATTTT

j_call: TRBJ2-1
v_call: TRBV4-1
clone_size: NA
d_call: TRBD2
cdr3_aa: CASSQERLAEYNEQFF
cdr3_nt: TGCGCCAGCAGCCAAGAAAGACTAGCGGAATACAATGAGCAGTTCTTC

j_call: TRBJ1-2
v_call: TRBV28
clone_size: NA
d_call: NA
cdr3_aa: CASSGSANYGYTF
cdr3_nt: TGTGCCAGCAGCGGGAGCGCTAACTATGGCTACACCTTC

j_call: TRBJ2-7
v_call: TRBV2
clone_size: NA
d_call: TRBD1
cdr3_aa: CASSPVGPGQDF
cdr3_nt: TGTGCCAGCAGCCCCGTGGGGCCAGGACAGGACTTC

j_call: TRBJ2-3
v_call: TRBV29-1
clone_size: NA
d_call: TRBD1
cdr3_aa: CSVATGQGAATDTQYF
cdr3_nt: TGCAGCGTCGCCACCGGACAGGGGGCGGCAACAGATACGCAGTATTTT

j_call: TRBJ1-5
v_call: TRBV11-2
clone_size: NA
d_call: NA
cdr3_aa: CASSLGQNSNQPQHF
cdr3_nt: TGTGCCAGCAGCTTAGGACAGAATAGCAATCAGCCCCAGCATTTT

j_call: TRBJ2-2
v_call: TRBV6-5
clone_size: few
d_call: TRBD1
cdr3_aa: CASGTGNTGELFF
cdr3_nt: TGTGCCAGCGGGACAGGGAACACCGGGGAGCTGTTTTTT

j_call: TRBJ2-3
v_call: TRBV9
clone_size: NA
d_call: TRBD2
cdr3_aa: CASSVPTSGSYADTQYF
cdr3_nt: TGTGCCAGCAGCGTACCAACGAGCGGGAGTTACGCAGATACGCAGTATTTT

j_call: TRBJ1-2
v_call: TRBV6-5
clone_size: NA
d_call: TRBD1
cdr3_aa: CASSPGQGVGYGYTF
cdr3_nt: TGTGCCAGCAGCCCGGGACAGGGGGTTGGCTATGGCTACACCTTC

j_call: TRBJ2-5
v_call: TRBV5-8
clone_size: NA
d_call: TRBD1
cdr3_aa: CASSLGTGWETQYF
cdr3_nt: TGTGCCAGCAGCTTGGGGACAGGATGGGAGACCCAGTACTTC

j_call: TRBJ1-4
v_call: TRBV30
clone_size: NA
d_call: NA
cdr3_aa: CAWSVKTGLFF
cdr3_nt: TGTGCCTGGAGTGTAAAAACAGGTCTGTTTTTT

j_call: TRBJ2-3
v_call: TRBV7-9
clone_size: NA
d_call: NA
cdr3_aa: CASSLVVDTQYF
cdr3_nt: TGTGCCAGCAGCTTAGTAGTAGATACGCAGTATTTT

j_call: TRBJ2-2
v_call: TRBV2
clone_size: NA
d_call: NA
cdr3_aa: CASSEPRGRDGELFF
cdr3_nt: TGTGCCAGCAGTGAACCTAGGGGTAGGGACGGGGAGCTGTTTTTT

j_call: TRBJ1-5
v_call: TRBV6-5
clone_size: NA
d_call: TRBD1
cdr3_aa: CASRRQGLSNQPQHF
cdr3_nt: TGTGCCAGCAGGCGACAGGGTTTGAGCAATCAGCCCCAGCATTTT

j_call: TRBJ2-7
v_call: TRBV2
clone_size: NA
d_call: NA
cdr3_aa: CASREEAYEQYF
cdr3_nt: TGTGCCAGCAGGGAGGAAGCCTACGAGCAGTACTTC

j_call: TRBJ1-1
v_call: TRBV18
clone_size: NA
d_call: NA
cdr3_aa: CASSPLTNTEAFF
cdr3_nt: TGTGCCAGCTCACCCCTCACTAACACTGAAGCTTTCTTT

j_call: TRBJ2-1
v_call: TRBV14
clone_size: NA
d_call: TRBD1
cdr3_aa: CASGQGAIEQFF
cdr3_nt: TGTGCCAGCGGACAGGGGGCTATTGAGCAGTTCTTC

j_call: TRBJ2-3
v_call: TRBV6-5
clone_size: NA
d_call: NA
cdr3_aa: CASSDGAGQDTQYF
cdr3_nt: TGTGCCAGCAGTGATGGGGCAGGGCAAGATACGCAGTATTTT

j_call: TRBJ1-6
v_call: TRBV18
clone_size: NA
d_call: NA
cdr3_aa: CASSPEVGILDSPLHF
cdr3_nt: TGTGCCAGCTCACCCGAAGTCGGGATCCTGGATTCACCCCTCCACTTT

j_call: TRBJ2-5
v_call: TRBV7-9
clone_size: NA
d_call: TRBD1
cdr3_aa: CASSDRGRETQYF
cdr3_nt: TGTGCCAGCTCGGACAGGGGGCGGGAGACCCAGTACTTC

j_call: TRBJ1-6
v_call: TRBV28
clone_size: NA
d_call: NA
cdr3_aa: CASSATGRRNSPLHF
cdr3_nt: TGTGCCAGCAGTGCTACAGGGCGCCGTAATTCACCCCTCCACTTT

j_call: TRBJ2-7
v_call: TRBV28
clone_size: once
d_call: TRBD2
cdr3_aa: CASRSPSPGGPAHEQYF
cdr3_nt: TGTGCCAGCAGAAGCCCCTCACCGGGAGGGCCGGCCCACGAGCAGTACTTC

j_call: TRBJ2-5
v_call: TRBV19
clone_size: NA
d_call: TRBD2
cdr3_aa: CASSSGTSQTQYF
cdr3_nt: TGTGCCAGTAGTTCGGGGACTAGCCAGACCCAGTACTTC

j_call: TRBJ2-2
v_call: TRBV19
clone_size: NA
d_call: TRBD1
cdr3_aa: CATRPGQVRSGELFF
cdr3_nt: TGTGCCACCCGCCCGGGACAGGTCCGTTCCGGGGAGCTGTTTTTT

j_call: TRBJ1-1
v_call: TRBV19
clone_size: NA
d_call: NA
cdr3_aa: CASTGGPGQVYSTEAFF
cdr3_nt: TGTGCCAGTACGGGTGGTCCAGGGCAGGTTTACTCTACTGAAGCTTTCTTT

j_call: TRBJ2-7
v_call: TRBV4-1
clone_size: NA
d_call: NA
cdr3_aa: CASSQERQGFFEQYF
cdr3_nt: TGCGCCAGCAGCCAAGAGCGGCAGGGATTTTTCGAGCAGTACTTC